The TCR beta chain described here comes from a study of blood T cell repertoires in COVID-19. Study at large: Samples taken during acute and convalescent COVID-19 were collected in the United States, Italy and Spain. The cDNA or gDNA used as material had been derived from T cells, B-cell-depleted T cells, or PBMCs.

The germline V and J ends were trimmed by 6 bases and 4 bases, with 12 bases remaining between them. CDR1 is MRHNA, CDR2 SNTAGT, per germline. This CDR3 comprises 13 residues. Per the original methods: Amplification of reference gene primers provided the estimated nucleated cell counts. Profiling relied on immunoSEQ multiplex PCR, and the TCRdb table lists in-frame clones only, not all of them. V, J and clone size are those of that table, while D and trimming were read from the DNA. The sample lists around 89,000 clones, 89% occurring once. This clone showed up just a few times. Sequences were obtained from peripheral blood. The chain has TRBV6-4 and TRBJ1-1, with D perhaps matching TRBD1 (5 bases). This clonotype was obtained from a man aged 50 to 59 with acute or convalescent COVID-19. The CDR3 protein is CASSFDSSTEAFF. DNA for the CDR3: TGTGCCAGCAGCTTTGACAGCAGCACTGAAGCTTTCTTT.